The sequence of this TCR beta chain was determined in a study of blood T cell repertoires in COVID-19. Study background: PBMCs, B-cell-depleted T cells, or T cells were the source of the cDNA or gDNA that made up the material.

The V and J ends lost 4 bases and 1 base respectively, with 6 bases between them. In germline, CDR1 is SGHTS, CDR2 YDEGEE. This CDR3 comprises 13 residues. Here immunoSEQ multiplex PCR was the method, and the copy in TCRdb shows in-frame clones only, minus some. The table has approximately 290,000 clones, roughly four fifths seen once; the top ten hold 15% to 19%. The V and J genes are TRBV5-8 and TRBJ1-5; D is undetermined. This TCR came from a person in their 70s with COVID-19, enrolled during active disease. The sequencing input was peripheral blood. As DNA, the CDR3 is TGTGCCAGCAGCCTGCGGAGCAATCAGCCCCAGCATTTT. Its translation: CASSLRSNQPQHF.